The rows below give T cell receptor beta chains drawn from one sample of a study of OX40 agonist ivuxolimab in advanced cancers. Method: immunoSEQ multiplex PCR; TCRdb's copy keeps in-frame clones and lacks some. The sample has 50,000 to 70,000 clones; 80% to 90% are singletons. The sample in question was CD4+ or CD8+ T cells sorted from blood, obtained in a trial of the OX40 agonist ivuxolimab. The receptors derive from an adult with an advanced solid tumor such as melanoma, head and neck, liver or kidney cancer. The CDR3 runs from the conserved cysteine through the conserved F or W. The order of the fields is J gene, clone size, D gene, V gene, CDR3 protein, CDR3 DNA. A D gene is named only where the DNA matches it firmly. Some rows have no size entry. The others give once, few or many, or a class for an expanded clone.

J: TRBJ2-3; size: .; D: .; V: TRBV28; CDR3: CASLRRPTDTQYF; DNA: TGTGCCAGCCTCCGGCGCCCCACAGATACGCAGTATTTT
J: TRBJ2-1; size: .; D: TRBD2; V: TRBV4-1; CDR3: CASSQTGLAGKENEQFF; DNA: TGCGCCAGCAGCCAAACCGGACTAGCGGGAAAGGAGAATGAGCAGTTCTTC
J: TRBJ2-5; size: once; D: .; V: TRBV6-1; CDR3: CASSEGVAETQYF; DNA: TGTGCCAGCAGTGAAGGGGTTGCGGAGACCCAGTACTTC
J: TRBJ1-2; size: .; D: TRBD1; V: TRBV5-1; CDR3: CASSQQGYGYTF; DNA: TGCGCCAGCAGCCAACAGGGGTATGGCTACACCTTC
J: TRBJ2-7; size: .; D: .; V: TRBV30; CDR3: CAWSVGTLNRGEQYF; DNA: TGTGCCTGGAGTGTAGGTACGCTAAATCGGGGCGAGCAGTACTTC
J: TRBJ2-7; size: .; D: TRBD1; V: TRBV7-3; CDR3: CASSPKGTGAGEEQYF; DNA: TGTGCCAGCAGCCCTAAGGGGACAGGGGCCGGTGAGGAGCAGTACTTC
J: TRBJ2-3; size: .; D: .; V: TRBV7-2; CDR3: CASSLGRRLADTQYF; DNA: TGTGCCAGCAGCTTAGGAAGGAGGTTGGCAGATACGCAGTATTTT
J: TRBJ2-7; size: .; D: .; V: TRBV5-5; CDR3: CASSLFVGYEQYF; DNA: TGTGCCAGCAGCTTGTTTGTGGGGTACGAGCAGTACTTC
J: TRBJ1-3; size: .; D: .; V: TRBV6-1; CDR3: CASIAGPNGNTIYF; DNA: TGTGCCAGCATTGCCGGCCCAAATGGAAACACCATATATTTT
J: TRBJ2-6; size: .; D: .; V: TRBV28; CDR3: CATSPAGSGANVLTF; DNA: TGTGCCACCTCCCCGGCGGGCTCTGGGGCCAACGTCCTGACTTTC
J: TRBJ2-3; size: .; D: .; V: TRBV10-1; CDR3: CASSEFYPRDTQYF; DNA: TGCGCCAGCAGTGAGTTTTACCCTCGGGATACGCAGTATTTT
J: TRBJ2-7; size: .; D: .; V: TRBV6-6; CDR3: CASTLGGRNEQYF; DNA: TGTGCCAGCACCTTAGGGGGGAGGAACGAGCAGTACTTC
J: TRBJ1-3; size: .; D: .; V: TRBV9; CDR3: CASSVGSDSGNTIYF; DNA: TGTGCCAGCAGCGTTGGAAGCGACTCTGGAAACACCATATATTTT
J: TRBJ2-3; size: .; D: TRBD1; V: TRBV11-3; CDR3: CASGQGITDTQYF; DNA: TGTGCCAGCGGACAGGGGATCACAGATACGCAGTATTTT
J: TRBJ2-5; size: .; D: TRBD1; V: TRBV11-1; CDR3: CASSFGQGWKTQYF; DNA: TGTGCCAGCAGCTTTGGACAGGGCTGGAAGACCCAGTACTTC
J: TRBJ1-4; size: once; D: .; V: TRBV9; CDR3: CASSIHDRMANEKLFF; DNA: TGTGCCAGCAGCATCCACGACCGGATGGCTAATGAAAAACTGTTTTTT